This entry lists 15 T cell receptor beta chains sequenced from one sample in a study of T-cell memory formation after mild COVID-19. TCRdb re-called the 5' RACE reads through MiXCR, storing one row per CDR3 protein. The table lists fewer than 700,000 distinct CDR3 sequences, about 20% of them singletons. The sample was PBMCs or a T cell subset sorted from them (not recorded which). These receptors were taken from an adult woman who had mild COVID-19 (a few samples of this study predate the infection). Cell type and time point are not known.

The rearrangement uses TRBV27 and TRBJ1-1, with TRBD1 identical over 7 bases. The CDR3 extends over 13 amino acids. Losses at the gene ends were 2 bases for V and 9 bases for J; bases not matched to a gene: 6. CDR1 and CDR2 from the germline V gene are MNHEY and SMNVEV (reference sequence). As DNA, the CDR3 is TGTGCCAGCAGTTTACGGGACAGAGACAAAGCTTTCTTT. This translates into CASSLRDRDKAFF.

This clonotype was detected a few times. The CDR3 bases are TGTGCCAGCTCACCAGGGACGAGGACAGATACGCAGTATTTT. Translated, it gives CASSPGTRTDTQYF. The chain joins TRBV18 to TRBJ2-3; the D call may be TRBD1 or TRBD2 (5 bases each). Trimming cost V 2 bases and J 3 bases, with 9 bases left between them. Germline CDR1 and CDR2: KGHSH and LQKENI. The CDR3 covers 14 residues. Complete variable domain (other parts from reference TRBV18 and TRBJ2-3): NAGVMQNPRHLVRRRGQEARLRCSPMKGHSHVYWYRQLPEEGLKFMVYLQKENIIDESGMPKERFSAEFPKEGPSILRIQQVVRGDSAAYFCASSPGTRTDTQYFGPGTRLTVL.

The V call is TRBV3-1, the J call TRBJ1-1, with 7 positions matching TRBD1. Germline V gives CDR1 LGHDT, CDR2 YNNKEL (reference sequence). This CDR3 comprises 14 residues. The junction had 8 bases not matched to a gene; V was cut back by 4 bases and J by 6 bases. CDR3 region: CASSRIGGLAEAFF. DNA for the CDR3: TGTGCCAGCAGCCGAATAGGGGGCTTAGCTGAAGCTTTCTTT. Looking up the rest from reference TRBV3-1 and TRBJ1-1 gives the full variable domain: DTAVSQTPKYLVTQMGNDKSIKCEQNLGHDTMYWYKQDSKKFLKIMFSYNNKELIINETVPNRFSPKSPDKAHLNLHINSLELGDSAVYFCASSRIGGLAEAFFGQGTRLTVV.

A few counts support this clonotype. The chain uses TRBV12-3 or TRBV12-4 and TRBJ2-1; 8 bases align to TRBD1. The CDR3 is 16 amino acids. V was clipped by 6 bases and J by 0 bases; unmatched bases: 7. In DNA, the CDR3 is TGTGCCAGCAGCGGACAGGGCCAGAGCTCCTACAATGAGCAGTTCTTC. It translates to CASSGQGQSSYNEQFF.

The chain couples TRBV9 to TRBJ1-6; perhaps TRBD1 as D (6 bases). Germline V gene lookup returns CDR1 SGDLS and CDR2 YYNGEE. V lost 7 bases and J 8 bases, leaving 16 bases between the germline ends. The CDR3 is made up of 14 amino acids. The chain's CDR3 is CASGGGGLYSPLHF. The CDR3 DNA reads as TGTGCCAGCGGGGGGGGCGGCCTTTATTCACCCCTCCACTTT.

For the CDR3, the DNA is TGCAGTGCTAGAGGGACTAGCGGCTTCTACGAGCAGTACTTC. Its protein is CSARGTSGFYEQYF. This chain links TRBV20-1 with TRBJ2-7; TRBD2 matches at 10 bases. With 1 base clipped from V and 3 bases from J, the junction kept 3 bases outside the gene matches. Germline V gene lookup returns CDR1 DFQATT and CDR2 SNEGSKA (reference sequence). CDR3 size: 14 residues.

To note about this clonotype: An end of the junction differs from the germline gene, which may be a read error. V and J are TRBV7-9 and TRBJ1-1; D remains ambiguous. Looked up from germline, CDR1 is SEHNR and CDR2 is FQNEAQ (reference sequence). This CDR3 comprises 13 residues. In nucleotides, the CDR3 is TGTGCCAGCAGGCTTCCAGCGAACACTGGAGCTTTCTTT. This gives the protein CASRLPANTGAFF. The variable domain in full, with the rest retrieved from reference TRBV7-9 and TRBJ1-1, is DTGVSQNPRHKITKRGQNVTFRCDPISEHNRLYWYRQTLGQGPEFLTYFQNEAQLEKSRLLSDRFSAERPKGSFSTLEIQRTEQGDSAMYLCASRLPANTGAFFGQGTRLTVV.

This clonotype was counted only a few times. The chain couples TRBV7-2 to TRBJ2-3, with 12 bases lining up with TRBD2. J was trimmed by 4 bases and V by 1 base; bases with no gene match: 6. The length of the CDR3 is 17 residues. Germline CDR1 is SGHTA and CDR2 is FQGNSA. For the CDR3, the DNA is TGTGCCAGCAGCTTAGTCGCTAGCGGGAGGGCCCCAGATACGCAGTATTTT. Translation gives CASSLVASGRAPDTQYF.

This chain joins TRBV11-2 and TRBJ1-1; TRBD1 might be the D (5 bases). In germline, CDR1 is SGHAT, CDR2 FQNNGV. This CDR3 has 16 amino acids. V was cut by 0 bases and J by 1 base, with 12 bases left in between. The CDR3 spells CASSLDLWGKNTEAFF. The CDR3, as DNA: TGTGCCAGCAGCTTAGATCTCTGGGGGAAGAACACTGAAGCTTTCTTT.

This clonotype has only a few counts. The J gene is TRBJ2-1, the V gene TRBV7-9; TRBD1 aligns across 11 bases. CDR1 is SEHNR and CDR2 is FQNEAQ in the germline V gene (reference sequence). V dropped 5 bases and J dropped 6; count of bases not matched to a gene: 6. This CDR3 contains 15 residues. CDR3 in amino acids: CASSRTGTGGNEQFF. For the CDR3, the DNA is TGTGCCAGCAGCCGGACCGGGACAGGGGGCAATGAGCAGTTCTTC.

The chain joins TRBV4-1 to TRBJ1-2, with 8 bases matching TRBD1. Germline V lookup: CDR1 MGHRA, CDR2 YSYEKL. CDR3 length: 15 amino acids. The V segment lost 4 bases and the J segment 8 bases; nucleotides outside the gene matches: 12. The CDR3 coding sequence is TGCGCCAGCAGCCGCAGACCCCTGGACAGGGACGGCTACACCTTC. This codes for CASSRRPLDRDGYTF.

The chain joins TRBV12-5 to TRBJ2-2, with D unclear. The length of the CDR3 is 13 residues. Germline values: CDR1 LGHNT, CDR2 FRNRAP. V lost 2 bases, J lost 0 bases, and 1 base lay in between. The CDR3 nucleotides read TGTGCTAGTGGTTTGTCGAACACCGGGGAGCTGTTTTTT. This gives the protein CASGLSNTGELFF.

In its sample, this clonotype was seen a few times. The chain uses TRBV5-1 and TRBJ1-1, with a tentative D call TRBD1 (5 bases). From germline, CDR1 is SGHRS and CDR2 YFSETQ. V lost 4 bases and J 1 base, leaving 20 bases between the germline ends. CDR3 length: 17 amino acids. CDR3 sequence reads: CASSVPREDTENTEAFF. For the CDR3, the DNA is TGCGCCAGCAGCGTACCCAGGGAGGACACAGAGAACACTGAAGCTTTCTTT.

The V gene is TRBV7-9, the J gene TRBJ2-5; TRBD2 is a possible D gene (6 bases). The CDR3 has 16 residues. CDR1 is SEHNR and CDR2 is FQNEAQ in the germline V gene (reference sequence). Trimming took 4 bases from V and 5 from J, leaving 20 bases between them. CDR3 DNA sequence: TGTGCCAGCAGCTCGAGTACGGAGGGATGGCGGGAGACCCAGTACTTC. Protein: CASSSSTEGWRETQYF. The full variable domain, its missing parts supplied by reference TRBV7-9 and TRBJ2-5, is DTGVSQNPRHKITKRGQNVTFRCDPISEHNRLYWYRQTLGQGPEFLTYFQNEAQLEKSRLLSDRFSAERPKGSFSTLEIQRTEQGDSAMYLCASSSSTEGWRETQYFGPGTRLLVL.

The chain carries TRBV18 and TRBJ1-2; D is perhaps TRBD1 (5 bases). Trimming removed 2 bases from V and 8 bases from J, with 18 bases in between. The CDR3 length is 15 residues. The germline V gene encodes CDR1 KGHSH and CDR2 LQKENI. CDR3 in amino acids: CASSPTDSLAKGYTF. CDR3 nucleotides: TGTGCCAGCTCACCAACTGACAGCCTAGCTAAGGGCTACACCTTC. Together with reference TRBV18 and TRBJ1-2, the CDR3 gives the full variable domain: NAGVMQNPRHLVRRRGQEARLRCSPMKGHSHVYWYRQLPEEGLKFMVYLQKENIIDESGMPKERFSAEFPKEGPSILRIQQVVRGDSAAYFCASSPTDSLAKGYTFGSGTRLTVV.